This T cell receptor beta chain was found in a study of blood T cell repertoires in COVID-19. Study summary: COVID-19 samples, acute and convalescent, were from the United States, Italy and Spain. The analysed material was cDNA or gDNA that came from T cells, B-cell-depleted T cells, or PBMCs.

In the authors' methods: Estimation of nucleated cell counts was performed using reference gene primer amplification. Some clones are missing from TCRdb's copy, which holds only in-frame ones; the method was immunoSEQ multiplex PCR. V, J and clone size derive from that table, while D and trimming were established from the DNA sequence. The sample lists more than 80,000 clones; roughly 86% were seen once. The CDR3 loop spans 18 amino acids. V trimming: 6 bases; J trimming: 3 bases; junction bases outside the gene matches: 12. Germline V gene data show CDR1 as MDHEN and CDR2 as SYDVKM. The origin of this receptor is a man over 45 with active or convalescent COVID-19. Sequences were obtained from peripheral blood. The chain carries TRBV28 and TRBJ2-6; TRBD1 agrees at 9 bases. The CDR3 region has the DNA TGTGCCAGCAGCTCCGTCCCCGGGACAGGGAATGGGGCCAACGTCCTGACTTTC. Amino acids: CASSSVPGTGNGANVLTF.